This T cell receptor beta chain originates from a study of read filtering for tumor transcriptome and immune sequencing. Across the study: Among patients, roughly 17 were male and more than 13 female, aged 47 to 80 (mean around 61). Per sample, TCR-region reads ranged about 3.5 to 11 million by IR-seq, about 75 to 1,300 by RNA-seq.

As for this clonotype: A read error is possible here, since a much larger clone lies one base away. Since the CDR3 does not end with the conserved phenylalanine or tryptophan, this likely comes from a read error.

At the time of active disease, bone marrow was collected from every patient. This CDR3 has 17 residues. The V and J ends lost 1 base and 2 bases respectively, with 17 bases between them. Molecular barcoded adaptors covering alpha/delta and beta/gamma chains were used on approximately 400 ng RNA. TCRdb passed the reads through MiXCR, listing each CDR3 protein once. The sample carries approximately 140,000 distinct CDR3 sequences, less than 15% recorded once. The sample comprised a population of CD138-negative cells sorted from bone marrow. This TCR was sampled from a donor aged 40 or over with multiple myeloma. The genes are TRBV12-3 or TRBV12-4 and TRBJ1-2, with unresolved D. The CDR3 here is CASSLDLGWSSNYGYTY. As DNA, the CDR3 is TGTGCCAGCAGTTTAGATCTAGGTTGGTCCTCCAACTATGGCTACACCTAC.